This TCR beta chain was identified during a study of shared clonotypes between healthy human individuals. Whole-study findings and limits: Clonotypes shared by all four sorted-subset donors had higher generation probabilities than non-shared clonotypes.

This CDR3 spans 12 amino acids. Germline CDR1 and CDR2: SGHTA and FQGNSA. The method was immunoSEQ multiplex PCR; TCRdb's version includes in-frame clones alone and lacks a portion of them. The table records about 1 million clones, around 76% of them present only once. This clone has just a few counts. Its antigen is undetermined. A junction boundary mismatches the germline segment, possibly from a read error. The sequence was collected from a man younger than 35 in good health. The chain is built from TRBV7-2 and TRBJ1-5; D is perhaps TRBD1 (5 bases). Sequenced material: memory CD4+ T cells sorted from blood. Documented subset: CD45RA-negative fraction. The CDR3 region is CASSLNSRDPIF. The CDR3 region has the DNA TGTGCCAGCAGCTTAAACAGCCGGGACCCAATATTT.